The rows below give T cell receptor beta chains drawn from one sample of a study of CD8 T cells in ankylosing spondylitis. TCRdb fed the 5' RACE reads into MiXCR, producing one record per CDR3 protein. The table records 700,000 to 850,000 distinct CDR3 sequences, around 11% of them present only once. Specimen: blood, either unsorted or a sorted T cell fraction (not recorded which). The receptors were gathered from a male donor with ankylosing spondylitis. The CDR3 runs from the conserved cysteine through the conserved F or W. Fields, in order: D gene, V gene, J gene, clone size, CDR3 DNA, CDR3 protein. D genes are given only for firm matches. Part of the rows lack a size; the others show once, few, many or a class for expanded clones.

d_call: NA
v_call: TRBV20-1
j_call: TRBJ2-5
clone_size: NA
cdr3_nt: TGCAGTGCTAGCACGTACGGTCAAGGGGAGGAGACCCAGTACTTC
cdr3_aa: CSASTYGQGEETQYF

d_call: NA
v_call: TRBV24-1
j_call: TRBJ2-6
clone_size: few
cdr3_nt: TGTGCCACCAGTGCCCCTGGCAGGGCTGGGGCCAACGTCCTGACTTTC
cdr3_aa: CATSAPGRAGANVLTF

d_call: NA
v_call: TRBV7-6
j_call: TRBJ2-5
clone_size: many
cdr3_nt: TGTGCCAGCAGCTTAGTGACGCAAGAGACCCAGTACTTC
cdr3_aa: CASSLVTQETQYF

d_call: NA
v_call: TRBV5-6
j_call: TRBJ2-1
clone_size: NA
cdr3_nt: TGTGCCAGCAGCTTGGCCAGGGGAACATCCTACAATGAGCAGTTCTTC
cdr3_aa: CASSLARGTSYNEQFF

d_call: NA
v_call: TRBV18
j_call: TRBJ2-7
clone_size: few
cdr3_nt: TGTGCCAGCTCGAACGGGGCCTCCTCCTACGAGCAGTACTTC
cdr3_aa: CASSNGASSYEQYF

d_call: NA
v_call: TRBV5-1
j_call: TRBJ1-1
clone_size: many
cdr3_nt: TGCGCCAGCAGCTTGGTCCAGGCCACTGAAGCTTTCTTT
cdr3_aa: CASSLVQATEAFF

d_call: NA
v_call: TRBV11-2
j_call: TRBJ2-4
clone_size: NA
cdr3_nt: TGTGCCAGCAGAATCCGGGGTCTTGCCAAAAACATTCAGTACTTC
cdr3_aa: CASRIRGLAKNIQYF

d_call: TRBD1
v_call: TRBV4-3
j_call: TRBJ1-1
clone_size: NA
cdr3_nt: TGCGCCAGCAGCGGGACGACAGGGGGCGCCGCTGAAGCTTTCTTT
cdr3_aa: CASSGTTGGAAEAFF

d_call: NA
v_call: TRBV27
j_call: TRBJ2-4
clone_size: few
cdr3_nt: TGTGCCAGCAGTTCCGGGTCTTCAGCCAAAAACATTCAGTACTTC
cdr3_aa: CASSSGSSAKNIQYF

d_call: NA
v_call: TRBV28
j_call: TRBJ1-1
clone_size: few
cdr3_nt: TGTGCCGCGCTGCCCGCAAGGCGGAACACTGAAGCTTTCTTT
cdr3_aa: CAALPARRNTEAFF

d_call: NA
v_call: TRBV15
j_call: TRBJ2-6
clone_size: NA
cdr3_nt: TGTGCCACCAGCAGGCCCGGTCGCTCTGGGGCCAACGTCCTGACTTTC
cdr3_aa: CATSRPGRSGANVLTF

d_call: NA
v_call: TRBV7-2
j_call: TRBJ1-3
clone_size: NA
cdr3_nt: TGTGCCAGCAGCTTAAGGTGGTGGGGGGCATACACCATATATTTT
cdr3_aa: CASSLRWWGAYTIYF

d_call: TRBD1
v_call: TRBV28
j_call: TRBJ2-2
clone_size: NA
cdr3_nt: TGTGCCAGCAGTTTGTACAGGGGGCGCGGTGACGGGGAGCTGTTTTTT
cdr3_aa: CASSLYRGRGDGELFF

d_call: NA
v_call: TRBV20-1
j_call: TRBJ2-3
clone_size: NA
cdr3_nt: TGCAGTGCTAGCCGCCCAGAGAGGGATACGCAGTATTTT
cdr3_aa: CSASRPERDTQYF

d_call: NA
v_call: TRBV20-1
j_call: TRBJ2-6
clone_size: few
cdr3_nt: TGCAGTGCTGGCCGTCCTCTTTCTGGGGCCAACGTCCTGACTTTC
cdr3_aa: CSAGRPLSGANVLTF

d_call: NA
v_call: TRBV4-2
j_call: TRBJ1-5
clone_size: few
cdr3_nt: TGTGCCAGCAGCCAAGTCAGGGTAAATAGGGATCAGCCCCAGCATTTT
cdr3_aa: CASSQVRVNRDQPQHF

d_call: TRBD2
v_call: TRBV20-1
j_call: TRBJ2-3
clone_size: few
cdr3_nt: TGCAGTGCTCCCCCCTGGGCGGGAGACCAAGATACGCAGTATTTT
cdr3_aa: CSAPPWAGDQDTQYF

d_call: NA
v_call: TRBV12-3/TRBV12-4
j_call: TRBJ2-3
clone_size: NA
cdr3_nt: TGTGCCAGCAGCCGACTAGTTCCCACCTACACAGATACGCAGTATTTT
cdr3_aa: CASSRLVPTYTDTQYF

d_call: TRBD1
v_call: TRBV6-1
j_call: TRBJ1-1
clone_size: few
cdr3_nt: TGTGCCAGCAGTCGACCCTGGACAGGACGGACTGAAGCTTTCTTT
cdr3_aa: CASSRPWTGRTEAFF

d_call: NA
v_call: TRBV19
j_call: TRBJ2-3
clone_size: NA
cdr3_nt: TGTGCCAGTAGTAGTGGGAGAGTGACAGATACGCAGTATTTT
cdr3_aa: CASSSGRVTDTQYF

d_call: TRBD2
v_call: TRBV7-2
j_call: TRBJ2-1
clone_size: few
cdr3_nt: TGTGCCAGCAGCTCGAAGGGGACTAGCCTTGGTGAGCAGTTCTTC
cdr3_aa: CASSSKGTSLGEQFF

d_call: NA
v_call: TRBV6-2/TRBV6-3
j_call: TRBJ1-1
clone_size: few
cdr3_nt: TGTGCCAGCAGTTACCTAAGTTTGGGGGAGAAAGCTTTCTTT
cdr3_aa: CASSYLSLGEKAFF

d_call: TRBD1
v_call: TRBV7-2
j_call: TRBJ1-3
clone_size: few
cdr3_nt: TGTGCCAGCAGCTTAGTTGGGTGGACAGGTAGTGGAAACACCATATATTTT
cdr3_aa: CASSLVGWTGSGNTIYF

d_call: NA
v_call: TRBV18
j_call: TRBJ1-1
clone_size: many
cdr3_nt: TGTGCCAGCTCACCACGAATCAGGGCACCAACCCTGAACACTGAAGCTTTCTTT
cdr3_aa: CASSPRIRAPTLNTEAFF

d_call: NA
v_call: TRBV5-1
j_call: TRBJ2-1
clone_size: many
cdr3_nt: TGCGCCAGCAGCTTGGCTATAGTGGGCAGCTCCTACAATGAGCAGTTCTTC
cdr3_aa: CASSLAIVGSSYNEQFF

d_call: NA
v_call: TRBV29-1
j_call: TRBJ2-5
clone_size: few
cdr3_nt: TGCAGCGTAGTCCGGGACAAGGAGACCCAGTACTTC
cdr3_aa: CSVVRDKETQYF

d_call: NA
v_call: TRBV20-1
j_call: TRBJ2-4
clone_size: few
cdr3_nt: TGCAGTGCTAGAGATCGGGTTAGCCGGGGCATTCAGTACTTC
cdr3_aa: CSARDRVSRGIQYF

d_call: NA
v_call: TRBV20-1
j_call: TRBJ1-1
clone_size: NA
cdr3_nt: TGCAGTGCTAGAGGGACAGCTCTTAGTGACACTGAAGCTTTCTTT
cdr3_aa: CSARGTALSDTEAFF

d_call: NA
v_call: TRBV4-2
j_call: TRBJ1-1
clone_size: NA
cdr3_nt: TGTGCCAGCAGCCTCACAGGTGGGCGAGCTGAAGCTTTCTTT
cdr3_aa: CASSLTGGRAEAFF

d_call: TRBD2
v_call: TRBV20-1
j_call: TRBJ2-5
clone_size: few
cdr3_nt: TGCAGTGCTAGAGTGGGGAGGGACCAAGAGACCCAGTACTTC
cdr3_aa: CSARVGRDQETQYF

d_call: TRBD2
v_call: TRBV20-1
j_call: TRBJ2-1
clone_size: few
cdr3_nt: TGCAGTGCTAAACGGGGGGCCTACAATGAGCAGTTCTTC
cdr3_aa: CSAKRGAYNEQFF

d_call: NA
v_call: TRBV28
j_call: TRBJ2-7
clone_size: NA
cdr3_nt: TGTGCCAGCGGCGTCTACGAGCAGTACTTC
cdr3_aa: CASGVYEQYF

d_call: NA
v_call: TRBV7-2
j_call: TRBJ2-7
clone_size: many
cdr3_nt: TGTGCCAGCAGCTTAGAGGGGAACTCCTACGAGCAGTACTTC
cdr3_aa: CASSLEGNSYEQYF

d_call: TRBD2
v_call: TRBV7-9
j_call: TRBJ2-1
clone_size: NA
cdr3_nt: TGTGCCAGCAGCTATAGGACTAGCGGGACGGAGGATGAGCAGTTCTTC
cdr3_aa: CASSYRTSGTEDEQFF

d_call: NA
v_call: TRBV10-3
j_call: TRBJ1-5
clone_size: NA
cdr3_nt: TGTGCCATCGCCCGGACAGAGAATCAGCCCCAGCATTTT
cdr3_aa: CAIARTENQPQHF

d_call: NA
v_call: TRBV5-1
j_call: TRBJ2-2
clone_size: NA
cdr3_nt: TGCGCCAGCAGCTTGTCAGGGTTTAACACCGGGGAGCTGTTTTTT
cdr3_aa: CASSLSGFNTGELFF

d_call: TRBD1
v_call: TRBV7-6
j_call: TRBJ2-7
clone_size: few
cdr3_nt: TGTGCCAGCAGCCACGGACAGGGCAACGAGCAGTACTTC
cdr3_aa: CASSHGQGNEQYF

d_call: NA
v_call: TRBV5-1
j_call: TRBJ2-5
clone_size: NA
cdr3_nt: TGCGCCAGCCTCCCGGGGCCCCAAGAGACCCAGTACTTC
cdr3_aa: CASLPGPQETQYF

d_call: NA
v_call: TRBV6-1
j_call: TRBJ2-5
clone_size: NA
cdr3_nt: TGTGCCAGCAACCGACAGCAAGAGACCCAGTACTTC
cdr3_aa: CASNRQQETQYF

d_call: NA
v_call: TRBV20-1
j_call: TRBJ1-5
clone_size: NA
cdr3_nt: TGCAGTGCTAGGTCCCAGATGAATCAGCCCCAGCATTTT
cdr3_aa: CSARSQMNQPQHF

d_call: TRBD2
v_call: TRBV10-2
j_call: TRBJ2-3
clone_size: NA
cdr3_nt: TGCGCCAGCAGTGAGTCGCCTAGCGGGATTTTGGATACGCAGTATTTT
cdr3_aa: CASSESPSGILDTQYF

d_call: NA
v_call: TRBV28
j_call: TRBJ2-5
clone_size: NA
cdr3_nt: TGTGTCTCAGCACAGGGTTTGGAGACCCAGTACTTC
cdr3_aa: CVSAQGLETQYF

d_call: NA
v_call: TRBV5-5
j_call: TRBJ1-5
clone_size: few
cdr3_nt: TGTGCCAGCAGCTTTAGGGCACACGATCAGCCCCAGCATTTT
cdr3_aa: CASSFRAHDQPQHF

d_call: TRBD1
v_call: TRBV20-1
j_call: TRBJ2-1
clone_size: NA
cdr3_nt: TGCAGTGCTAGAACCTTAATTGGACAGGGGCCCTACAATGAGCAGTTCTTC
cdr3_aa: CSARTLIGQGPYNEQFF

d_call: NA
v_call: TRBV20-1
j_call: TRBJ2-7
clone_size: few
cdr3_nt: TGCAGTACCGCTAGGGCCGGGATCTTACCCTACGAGCAGTACTTC
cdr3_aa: CSTARAGILPYEQYF

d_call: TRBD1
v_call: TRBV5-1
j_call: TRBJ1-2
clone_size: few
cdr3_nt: TGCGCCAGCAGCTTTACCGGGACAGGGAGTGCGGGGGGCTACACCTTC
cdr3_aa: CASSFTGTGSAGGYTF

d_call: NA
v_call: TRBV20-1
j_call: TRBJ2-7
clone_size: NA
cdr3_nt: TGCAGTGCTAGTGACGGGGGACGGGCTACCTACGAGCAGTACTTC
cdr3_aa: CSASDGGRATYEQYF

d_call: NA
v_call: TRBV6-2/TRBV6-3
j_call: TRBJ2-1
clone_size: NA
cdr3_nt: TGTGCCAGCAGGGGAGCGGGTCGTAATGAGCAGTTCTTC
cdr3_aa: CASRGAGRNEQFF

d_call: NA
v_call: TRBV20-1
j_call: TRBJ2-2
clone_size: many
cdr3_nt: TGCAGTGCTAGAGTTCAGAGGGGGAACACCGGGGAGCTGTTTTTT
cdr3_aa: CSARVQRGNTGELFF

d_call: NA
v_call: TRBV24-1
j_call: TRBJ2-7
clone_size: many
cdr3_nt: TGTGCCACCAGTGACGTGGGGGATGGACGCGAGCAGTACTTC
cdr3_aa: CATSDVGDGREQYF

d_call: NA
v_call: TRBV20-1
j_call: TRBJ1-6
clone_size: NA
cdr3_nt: TGCAGTTTGGACAGCACGGTTCATTCACCCCTCCACTTT
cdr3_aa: CSLDSTVHSPLHF

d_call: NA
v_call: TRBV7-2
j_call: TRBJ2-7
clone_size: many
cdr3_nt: TGTGCCAGCAGCTTAGGTCTTTTTGGTAGTTGGCAGTACTTC
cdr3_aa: CASSLGLFGSWQYF